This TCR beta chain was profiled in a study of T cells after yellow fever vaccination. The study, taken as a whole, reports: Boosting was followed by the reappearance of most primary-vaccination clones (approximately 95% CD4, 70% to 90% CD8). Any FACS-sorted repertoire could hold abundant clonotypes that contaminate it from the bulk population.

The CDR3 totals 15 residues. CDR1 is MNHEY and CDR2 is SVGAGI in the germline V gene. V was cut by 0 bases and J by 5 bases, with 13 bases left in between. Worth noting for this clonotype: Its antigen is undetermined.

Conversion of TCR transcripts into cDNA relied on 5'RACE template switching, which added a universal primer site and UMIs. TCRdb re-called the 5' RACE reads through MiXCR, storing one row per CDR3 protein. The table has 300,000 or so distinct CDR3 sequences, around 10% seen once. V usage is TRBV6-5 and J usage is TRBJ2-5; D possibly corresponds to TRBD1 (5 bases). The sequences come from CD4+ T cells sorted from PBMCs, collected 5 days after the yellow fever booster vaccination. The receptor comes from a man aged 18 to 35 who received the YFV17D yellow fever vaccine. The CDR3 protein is CASSYSGRESETQYF. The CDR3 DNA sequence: TGTGCCAGCAGTTACTCTGGCAGGGAATCGGAGACCCAGTACTTC.